The 27 T cell receptor beta chains below were found in one sample sequenced in a study of T cell responses to AZD1222 COVID-19 vaccine. Libraries were prepared by immunoSEQ multiplex PCR; TCRdb keeps only in-frame clonotypes and omits some of them. The data hold 130,000 to 150,000 clones, with roughly 89% observed a single time. The specimen comprised peripheral blood, sampled on day 0 of AZD1222 vaccination. The receptors come from an adult in good health.

The chain has TRBV28 and TRBJ1-4, with 7 bases matching TRBD1. This CDR3 has 15 residues. Germline lookup yields CDR1 MDHEN and CDR2 SYDVKM. J lost 8 bases, V lost 8 bases, and 14 bases had no gene match. CDR3 protein: CASLGTWDRSEKLFF. The CDR3 coding sequence is TGTGCCAGCCTAGGGACCTGGGACAGATCGGAAAAACTGTTTTTT.

In its sample, this clone was seen once. V is TRBV4-2 and J is TRBJ1-1; unclear D gene. Deletions cut 0 bases from V and 11 bases from J, with 7 bases between. The CDR3 loop spans 11 amino acids. Germline loops: CDR1 LGHNA, CDR2 YNFKEQ. CDR3 sequence reads: CASSQESYAFF. As DNA, the CDR3 is TGTGCCAGCAGCCAAGAGAGTTACGCTTTCTTT.

The genes are TRBV21-1 and TRBJ1-6; TRBD1 is the table's D call and was not checked against the DNA. TRBV21-1 is a recognized pseudogene. The CDR3 covers 18 residues. The DNA for the CDR3 is TGTGCCAGCAGCAAAGCGCTGGGGACAGTACCCTATAATTCACCCCTCCACTTT. It encodes CASSKALGTVPYNSPLHF.

V gene TRBV7-9 combines with J gene TRBJ1-2; 11 bases are a match to TRBD1. Germline assignment: CDR1 SEHNR and CDR2 FQNEAQ (reference sequence). CDR3 length equals 15 residues. V was clipped by 4 bases and J by 3 bases; unmatched bases: 4. CDR3: CASSSSGQGDYGYTF. CDR3 bases: TGTGCCAGCAGCTCTTCGGGACAGGGGGACTATGGCTACACCTTC. The full variable domain, rest sourced from reference TRBV7-9 and TRBJ1-2, is DTGVSQNPRHKITKRGQNVTFRCDPISEHNRLYWYRQTLGQGPEFLTYFQNEAQLEKSRLLSDRFSAERPKGSFSTLEIQRTEQGDSAMYLCASSSSGQGDYGYTFGSGTRLTVV.

The count of this clone is one. V gene TRBV10-3 combines with J gene TRBJ2-6; possibly TRBD2 for D (5 bases). This CDR3 is built from 17 residues. Germline loops: CDR1 ENHRY, CDR2 SYGVKD. Trimming shortened V by 7 bases and J by 0 bases, and 16 bases separated the two germline ends. CDR3 sequence: CAIKGSGPLSGANVLTF. The CDR3 DNA reads TGTGCCATCAAGGGAAGCGGTCCCCTCTCTGGGGCCAACGTCCTGACTTTC.

This chain connects TRBV5-5 to TRBJ1-5; D gene uncertain. Germline CDR1 is SGHKS and CDR2 is YYEKEE (reference sequence). The CDR3 has 14 residues. The V gene lost 4 bases and the J gene lost 3 bases, with 11 bases spanning the gap. The CDR3 DNA is TGTGCCAGCAGCGCAGACATATACAATCAGCCCCAGCATTTT. Amino acids: CASSADIYNQPQHF. The full variable domain, its missing parts supplied by reference TRBV5-5 and TRBJ1-5, is DAGVTQSPTHLIKTRGQQVTLRCSPISGHKSVSWYQQVLGQGPQFIFQYYEKEERGRGNFPDRFSARQFPNYSSELNVNALLLGDSALYLCASSADIYNQPQHFGDGTRLSIL.

The rearrangement uses TRBV6-5 and TRBJ1-5; TRBD1 agrees at 9 bases. Germline CDR1 and CDR2: MNHEY and SVGAGI. This CDR3 spans 15 amino acids. V lost 5 bases and J lost 6; bases outside the gene matches: 8. CDR3 nucleotides: TGTGCCAGCAGTCCCAGCACAGGGGGCTTTCAGCCCCAGCATTTT. Translated, it gives CASSPSTGGFQPQHF.

This clone came up once. DNA for the CDR3: TGTGCCTCCCAAGGTGGTAAAGATACGCAGTATTTT. Translated, it gives CASQGGKDTQYF. The chain employs TRBV7-9 and TRBJ2-3, with unresolved D. The germline V and J ends were trimmed by 11 bases and 5 bases, with 14 bases remaining between them. The V gene's germline CDR1 is SEHNR and CDR2 FQNEAQ (reference sequence). The CDR3 length is 12 residues.

V is TRBV18 and J is TRBJ1-4; TRBD1 aligns across 8 bases. CDR1 and CDR2 from the germline V gene are KGHSH and LQKENI. The V gene end was trimmed by 0 bases and the J gene end by 8 bases; junction bases not matched to a gene: 14. The CDR3 spans 18 residues. The CDR3 coding sequence is TGTGCCAGCTCACCACCGTGGACAGGGCTCGGGTCGCGGGAAAAACTGTTTTTT. Translated: CASSPPWTGLGSREKLFF.

V usage is TRBV7-2 and J usage is TRBJ1-3; D is possibly TRBD1 (5 bases). V dropped 4 bases and J dropped 5 bases, with 12 bases sitting between them. Germline CDR1 and CDR2: SGHTA and FQGNSA. The CDR3 loop spans 14 amino acids. CDR3 protein: CASSSGDPRNTIYF. The CDR3 DNA reads TGTGCCAGCAGCTCCGGGGACCCGAGAAACACCATATATTTT.

This clone appeared once. This chain joins TRBV24-1 and TRBJ2-1, with TRBD2 identical over 8 bases. V was clipped by 3 bases and J by 5 bases; unmatched bases: 8. Germline CDR1 KGHDR, CDR2 SFDVKD. The CDR3 consists of 16 residues. CDR3 sequence (DNA): TGTGCCACCAGTGATGGGGGAGCGGGAGCCCACAATGAGCAGTTCTTC. Translated, it gives CATSDGGAGAHNEQFF.

CDR3 loop: CASSLMPHQETQYF. In nucleotides, the CDR3 is TGTGCCAGCAGCTTAATGCCACACCAAGAGACCCAGTACTTC. The rearrangement joins TRBV7-3 to TRBJ2-5; no clear D gene. V was trimmed by 1 base and J by 0 bases, leaving 6 bases between them. The germline CDR1 and CDR2 sequences are SGHTA and FQGTGA. This CDR3 contains 14 residues.

With regard to this clone: The sample has other DNA sequences that encode this CDR3 too. The genes are TRBV28 and TRBJ1-1; D gene unclear. Trimming shortened V by 2 bases and J by 1 base, and 2 bases separated the two germline ends. This CDR3 spans 12 amino acids. Germline V CDR1 and CDR2: MDHEN, SYDVKM. As DNA, the CDR3 is TGTGCCAGCAGTTTAGGGAACACTGAAGCTTTCTTT. Its protein product is CASSLGNTEAFF.

The genes are TRBV7-3 and TRBJ1-2, with TRBD1 matching over 7 bases. Germline loops: CDR1 SGHTA, CDR2 FQGTGA. The V and J ends lost 4 bases and 8 bases, in that order; junction bases with no gene match: 7. The CDR3 covers 13 residues. CDR3 coding DNA: TGTGCCAGCAGCTGGGACAGCCGCGTGGGCTACACCTTC. This translates into CASSWDSRVGYTF. The full variable domain, completed using reference TRBV7-3 and TRBJ1-2, is GAGVSQTPSNKVTEKGKYVELRCDPISGHTALYWYRQSLGQGPEFLIYFQGTGAADDSGLPNDRFFAVRPEGSVSTLKIQRTERGDSAVYLCASSWDSRVGYTFGSGTRLTVV.

This clone was seen a few times. The V gene is TRBV10-3, the J gene TRBJ1-1; D unclear. The CDR3 has 12 amino acids. The germline CDR1 and CDR2 sequences are ENHRY and SYGVKD. V lost 10 bases and J lost 0, with 9 bases in between. Written as DNA, the CDR3 is TGTGCCAGCAGAGGGATGAACACTGAAGCTTTCTTT. Translated, it gives CASRGMNTEAFF.

This chain joins TRBV2 and TRBJ1-4, with D unclear. Germline V CDR1 and CDR2: SNHLY, FYNNEI. V was cut by 4 bases and J by 2 bases, with 11 bases left in between. The CDR3 has 15 residues. DNA for the CDR3: TGTGCCAGCAGTGTCTCACCAGCGACTAATGAAAAACTGTTTTTT. Amino acids: CASSVSPATNEKLFF.

The chain employs TRBV6-1 and TRBJ1-5, with D hard to call. The CDR3 spans 14 residues. Per germline, CDR1 MNHNS and CDR2 SASEGT. V shed 1 base and J shed 3 bases, with 7 bases lying between them. The CDR3 DNA sequence: TGTGCCAGCAGTGAAGTCCAGATCAATCAGCCCCAGCATTTT. This translates into CASSEVQINQPQHF.

The chain couples TRBV6-2 or TRBV6-3 to TRBJ2-1; TRBD2 matches at 13 bases. Germline V gene data show CDR1 as MNHEY and CDR2 as SVGEGT. CDR3 length: 15 residues. With 5 bases clipped from V and 7 bases from J, the junction kept 5 bases outside the gene matches. The chain's CDR3 is CASSPLAGGGNEQFF. The CDR3 DNA reads as TGTGCCAGCAGTCCACTAGCGGGAGGGGGTAATGAGCAGTTCTTC.

This chain joins TRBV18 and TRBJ2-1; unclear D gene. The CDR3 runs 15 residues. Germline CDR1 and CDR2: KGHSH and LQKENI. The V end was cut by 0 bases, the J end by 11 bases, with 17 bases between. CDR3 loop: CASSPPSVGSMKQFF. The CDR3 region has the DNA TGTGCCAGCTCACCACCGTCGGTAGGTAGTATGAAGCAGTTCTTC.

This clone occurred a few times. The J gene is TRBJ1-6, the V gene TRBV9, with D unresolved. Germline loops: CDR1 SGDLS, CDR2 YYNGEE. V was shortened by 3 bases and J by 12 bases, with 13 bases between the two germline ends. The CDR3 extends over 13 amino acids. The CDR3 nucleotides read TGTGCCAGCAGCGAGGGATACCCGAAACCCCTCCACTTT. This translates into CASSEGYPKPLHF. Full variable domain (remainder filled in from reference TRBV9 and TRBJ1-6): DSGVTQTPKHLITATGQRVTLRCSPRSGDLSVYWYQQSLDQGLQFLIQYYNGEERAKGNILERFSAQQFPDLHSELNLSSLELGDSALYFCASSEGYPKPLHFGNGTRLTVT.

The V and J genes are TRBV5-1 and TRBJ2-3; a possible D gene is TRBD2 (6 bases). From germline, CDR1 is SGHRS and CDR2 YFSETQ. The V end lost 0 bases, the J end lost 3 bases, and 14 bases lay between the germline ends. There are 16 residues in the CDR3. The CDR3 sequence is CASSLVGRHGTDTQYF. The CDR3 region has the DNA TGCGCCAGCAGCTTGGTAGGGAGGCACGGGACAGATACGCAGTATTTT.

This clone was observed once. The rearrangement joins TRBV21-1 to TRBJ2-7; the D segment call TRBD1 is taken from the table without a DNA check. TRBV21-1 is noted as a pseudogene. The CDR3 is 15 amino acids. The CDR3 here is CASSKGETGAYEQYF. The CDR3 region has the DNA TGTGCCAGCAGCAAAGGTGAGACAGGAGCCTACGAGCAGTACTTC.

J is TRBJ2-3 and V is TRBV7-3, with TRBD2 matching 7 bases. Germline loops: CDR1 SGHTA, CDR2 FQGTGA. V gave up 5 bases and J gave up 4 bases; unmatched junction bases: 9. There are 15 residues in the CDR3. The CDR3 spells CASSPPGGRPDTQYF. The CDR3, as DNA: TGTGCCAGCAGCCCGCCGGGGGGTCGCCCAGATACGCAGTATTTT.

The V call is TRBV7-3, the J call TRBJ2-1, with 9 positions matching TRBD1. Germline assignment: CDR1 SGHTA and CDR2 FQGTGA. The CDR3 loop spans 15 amino acids. V lost 5 bases and J lost 2; bases outside the gene matches: 4. CDR3 residues: CASSPGTGTYNEQFF. CDR3 DNA sequence: TGTGCCAGCAGCCCAGGGACAGGGACCTACAATGAGCAGTTCTTC.

This clone was seen once. The chain links TRBV20-1 to TRBJ2-5, with D possibly TRBD2 on 6 matching bases. Per germline, CDR1 DFQATT and CDR2 SNEGSKA (reference sequence). V was cut by 3 bases and J by 5 bases, with 16 bases left in between. The CDR3 covers 14 residues. In DNA form, the CDR3 reads TGCAGTGCTAGTGGCGGCGGGATAGGGGAGACCCAGTACTTC. Amino acid sequence: CSASGGGIGETQYF.

The V and J genes are TRBV9 and TRBJ2-7; unclear D gene. V was pared by 0 bases and J by 0 bases, with 10 bases between. The length of the CDR3 is 15 residues. Germline V gene lookup returns CDR1 SGDLS and CDR2 YYNGEE. The CDR3 reads CASSVGYPSSYEQYF. In DNA form, the CDR3 reads TGTGCCAGCAGCGTAGGTTACCCCAGCTCCTACGAGCAGTACTTC. Variable domain in full (rest from reference TRBV9 and TRBJ2-7): DSGVTQTPKHLITATGQRVTLRCSPRSGDLSVYWYQQSLDQGLQFLIQYYNGEERAKGNILERFSAQQFPDLHSELNLSSLELGDSALYFCASSVGYPSSYEQYFGPGTRLTVT.

The chain carries TRBV10-3 and TRBJ2-3; D uncertain. Germline V lookup: CDR1 ENHRY, CDR2 SYGVKD. The CDR3 sequence is 13 residues long. V lost 7 bases, J lost 6 bases, and 14 bases lay in between. CDR3 region: CAIKPGFVDTQYF. The CDR3, as DNA: TGTGCCATCAAACCTGGGTTCGTGGATACGCAGTATTTT.